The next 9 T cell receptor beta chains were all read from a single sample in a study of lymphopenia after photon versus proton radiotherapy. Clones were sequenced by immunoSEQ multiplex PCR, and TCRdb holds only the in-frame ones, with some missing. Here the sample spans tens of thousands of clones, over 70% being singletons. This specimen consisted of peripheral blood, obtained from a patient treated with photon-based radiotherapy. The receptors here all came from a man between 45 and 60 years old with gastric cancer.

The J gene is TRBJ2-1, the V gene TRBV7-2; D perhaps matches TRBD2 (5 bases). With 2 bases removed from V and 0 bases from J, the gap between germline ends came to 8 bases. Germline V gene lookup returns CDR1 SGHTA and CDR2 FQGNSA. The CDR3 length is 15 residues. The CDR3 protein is CASSLSGYSYNEQFF. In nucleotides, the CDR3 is TGTGCCAGCAGCTTAAGCGGTTACTCCTACAATGAGCAGTTCTTC. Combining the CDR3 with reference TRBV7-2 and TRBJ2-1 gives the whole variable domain GAGVSQSPSNKVTEKGKDVELRCDPISGHTALYWYRQSLGQGLEFLIYFQGNSAPDKSGLPSDRFSAERTGGSVSTLTIQRTQQEDSAVYLCASSLSGYSYNEQFFGPGTRLTVL.

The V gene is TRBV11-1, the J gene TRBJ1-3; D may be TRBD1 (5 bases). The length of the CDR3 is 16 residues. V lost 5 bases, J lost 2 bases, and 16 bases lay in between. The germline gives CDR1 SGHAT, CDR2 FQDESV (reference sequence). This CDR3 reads CASSPLGPGTGNTIYF. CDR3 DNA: TGTGCCAGCAGCCCACTGGGACCGGGAACTGGAAACACCATATATTTT.

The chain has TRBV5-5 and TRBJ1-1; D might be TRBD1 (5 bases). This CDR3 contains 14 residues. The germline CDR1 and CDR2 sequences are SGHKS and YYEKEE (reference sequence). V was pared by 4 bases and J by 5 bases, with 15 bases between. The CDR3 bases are TGTGCCAGCAGCCGGGGCCCCGTGGAGACTGAAGCTTTCTTT. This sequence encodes CASSRGPVETEAFF.

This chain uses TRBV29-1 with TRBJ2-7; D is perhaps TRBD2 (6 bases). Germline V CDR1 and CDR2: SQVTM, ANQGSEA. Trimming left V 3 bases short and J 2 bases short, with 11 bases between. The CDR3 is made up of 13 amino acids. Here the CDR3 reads CSVDGTGAYEQYF. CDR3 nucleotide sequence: TGCAGCGTTGACGGGACTGGTGCCTACGAGCAGTACTTC.

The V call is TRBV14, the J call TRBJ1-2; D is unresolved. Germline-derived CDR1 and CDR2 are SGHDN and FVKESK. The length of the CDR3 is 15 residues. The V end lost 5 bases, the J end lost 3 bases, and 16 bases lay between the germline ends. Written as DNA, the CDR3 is TGTGCCAGCAGCGGACGGCGGGAAGCATACTATGGCTACACCTTC. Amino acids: CASSGRREAYYGYTF. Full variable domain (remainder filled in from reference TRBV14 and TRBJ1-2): EAGVTQFPSHSVIEKGQTVTLRCDPISGHDNLYWYRRVMGKEIKFLLHFVKESKQDESGMPNNRFLAERTGGTYSTLKVQPAELEDSGVYFCASSGRREAYYGYTFGSGTRLTVV.

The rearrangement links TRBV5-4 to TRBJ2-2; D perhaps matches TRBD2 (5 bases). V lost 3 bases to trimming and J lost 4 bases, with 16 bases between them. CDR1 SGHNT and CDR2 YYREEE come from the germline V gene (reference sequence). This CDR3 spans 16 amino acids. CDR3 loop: CASSSRTPRTTGELFF. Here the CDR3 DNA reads TGTGCCAGCAGCTCGAGGACTCCTCGGACCACCGGGGAGCTGTTTTTT.

The CDR3 DNA reads TGTGCCAGCACCCCGGACGTCCAAGAGACCCAGTACTTC. It codes for CASTPDVQETQYF. The J gene is TRBJ2-5, the V gene TRBV7-2, with D uncertain. V dropped 7 bases and J dropped 1 base, with 10 bases sitting between them. The CDR3 consists of 13 residues. CDR1 and CDR2 from the germline V gene are SGHTA and FQGNSA.

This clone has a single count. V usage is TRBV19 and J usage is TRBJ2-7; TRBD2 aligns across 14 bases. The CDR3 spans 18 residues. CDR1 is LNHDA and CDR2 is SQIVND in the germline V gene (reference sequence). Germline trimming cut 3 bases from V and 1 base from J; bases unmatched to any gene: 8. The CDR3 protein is CASSILGTSGRRSYEQYF. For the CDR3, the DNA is TGTGCCAGTAGTATCTTGGGGACTAGCGGGAGAAGGTCCTACGAGCAGTACTTC.

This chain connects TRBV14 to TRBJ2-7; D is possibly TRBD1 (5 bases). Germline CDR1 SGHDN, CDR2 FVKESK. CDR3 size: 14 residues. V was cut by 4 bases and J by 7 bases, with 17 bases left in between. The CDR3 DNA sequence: TGTGCCAGCAGCCCTTTACTTCAGGGTGCGGAGCAGTACTTC. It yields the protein CASSPLLQGAEQYF.